This is a list of T cell receptor beta chains from one sample in a study of shared clonotypes between healthy human individuals. The protocol was immunoSEQ multiplex PCR, while the TCRdb copy is restricted to in-frame clones and leaves out a portion. The sample gives 2 million to 2.5 million clones, approximately 96% of which show up once; roughly 0.13% is in the top ten. Sample: naive CD4+ T cells sorted from blood. These TCRs come from a man younger than 35 in good health. Each CDR3 is given with its conserved first and last residue. Fields, in order: V gene, CDR3 protein.

TRBV10-3	CAISESTSGAGDYGYTF
TRBV6-6	CASIHSGRKDTGELFF
TRBV9	CASTNSGMQETQYF
TRBV19	CASSTTGGGSPLHF
TRBV12-5	CASGLSLGAEAFF
TRBV6-5	CASRGGDRGRREQYF
TRBV7-9	CASSARQAGGLSTDTQYF
TRBV5-1	CASSSTNGFGNTIYF
TRBV5-1	CASSLGGANQPQHF
TRBV6-5	CASSWDGGYGYTF
TRBV7-2	CASSLAYLYEQYF
TRBV18	CASSPGQGRGETQYF
TRBV6-4	CASSLTGTGIHEQYF
TRBV9	CASSVELVDTQYF
TRBV19	CASSMESPWSQGYTF
TRBV9	CASSVGERKGSSYNSPLHF
TRBV6-5	CASSSLSKGSEAFF
TRBV19	CASSIDIASYYYEQYF
TRBV28	CASSFGGGPYEQYF
TRBV29-1	CSVDGTRNTGELFF
TRBV7-2	CASSLVFSYEGNYGYTF
TRBV5-1	CASSSRLAAETQYF
TRBV6-5	CASHRGGARVYEQYF
TRBV7-9	CASSLGQGVTQETQYF
TRBV15	CATSKGGENIQYF
TRBV6-1	CASSEGQANQPQHF
TRBV2	CASSTTGFYEQYF
TRBV5-1	CASSLRATQGTGELFF
TRBV18	CASSLKSGQGNQPQHF
TRBV6-5	CASSYRGETQYF
TRBV28	CASRRTGSYSNQPQHF
TRBV5-1	CASSAGQGVSGYTF
TRBV30	CAWSSRGSEQYF
TRBV5-1	CASSLGAGDTQYF
TRBV5-1	CASSEDRGREQFF
TRBV6-6	CASSYLRDTQYF
TRBV7-2	CASSLTGGAWSTDTQYF
TRBV5-4	CASSLVTANTEAFF
TRBV10-3	CAISAGQGRTGELFF
TRBV6-5	CASSPPRAGGAQYF
TRBV6-1	CASSGERISEQYF
TRBV12-5	CASGWAYEQYF
TRBV7-9	CASSPRSGENTEAFF